What follows are 17 T cell receptor beta chains derived from one specimen sequenced in a study of PD-1 blockade in classical Hodgkin lymphoma. The time point is: newly diagnosed, previously untreated cHL patient sample. Magnetic negative selection served to purify CD4+ T cells out of PBMCs that had been thawed. Some clones are missing from TCRdb's copy, which holds only in-frame ones; the method was immunoSEQ multiplex PCR. The sample shows about 25,000 clones, about 90% of them seen only once. Sequenced material: CD4+ T cells from blood. These receptors all come from a human donor with classical Hodgkin lymphoma.

The chain is built from TRBV10-3 and TRBJ2-6; 8 nucleotides match TRBD1. This CDR3 has 18 amino acids. Looked up from germline, CDR1 is ENHRY and CDR2 is SYGVKD. The V and J ends lost 2 bases and 3 bases, in that order; junction bases with no gene match: 9. The CDR3 reads CAISEPPQGAGGANVLTF. CDR3 bases: TGTGCCATCAGTGAGCCGCCCCAGGGGGCTGGTGGGGCCAACGTCCTGACTTTC.

The rearrangement uses TRBV11-2 and TRBJ2-3, with D possibly being TRBD2 (6 bases). The CDR3 contains 14 residues. CDR1 is SGHAT, CDR2 FQNNGV, per germline. V lost 5 bases to trimming and J lost 7 bases, with 16 bases between them. CDR3 loop: CASSDLRLVHTQYF. DNA of the CDR3: TGTGCCAGCAGCGACCTACGACTAGTCCATACGCAGTATTTT. Combining the CDR3 with reference TRBV11-2 and TRBJ2-3 gives the whole variable domain EAGVAQSPRYKIIEKRQSVAFWCNPISGHATLYWYQQILGQGPKLLIQFQNNGVVDDSQLPKDRFSAERLKGVDSTLKIQPAKLEDSAVYLCASSDLRLVHTQYFGPGTRLTVL.

The chain is built from TRBV27 and TRBJ1-5; D remains ambiguous. V lost 4 bases, J lost 5 bases, and 15 bases lay in between. The CDR3 is 15 residues long. CDR1 is MNHEY and CDR2 is SMNVEV in the germline V gene (reference sequence). Written as DNA, the CDR3 is TGTGCCAGCAGTTCTAGGGTCGATGGGGATCAGCCCCAGCATTTT. Amino acids: CASSSRVDGDQPQHF.

The chain has TRBV19 and TRBJ2-3; 7 bases are a match to TRBD1. This CDR3 comprises 13 residues. Germline V lookup: CDR1 LNHDA, CDR2 SQIVND (reference sequence). V gave up 2 bases and J gave up 6 bases; unmatched junction bases: 2. CDR3 residues: CASSINRGDTQYF. For the CDR3, the DNA is TGTGCCAGTAGTATAAACAGGGGTGATACGCAGTATTTT.

The genes are TRBV7-8 and TRBJ2-7, with no clear D. CDR1 SGHVS and CDR2 FQNEAQ come from the germline V gene. V was pared by 1 base and J by 2 bases, with 6 bases between. The CDR3 is made up of 13 amino acids. The CDR3 loop reads CASSLGHPYEQYF. The CDR3 DNA reads as TGTGCCAGCAGCTTAGGACACCCCTACGAGCAGTACTTC.

This rearrangement joins TRBV5-4 to TRBJ2-3; 15 positions agree with TRBD2. Unmatched junction bases numbered 5, after V lost 4 bases and J lost 2 bases. Germline V lookup: CDR1 SGHNT, CDR2 YYREEE (reference sequence). The CDR3 has 17 amino acids. The CDR3 nucleotides are TGTGCCAGCAGCCTCGGACTAGCGGGGGGGCCCACAGATACGCAGTATTTT. Amino acids: CASSLGLAGGPTDTQYF.

The rearrangement uses TRBV29-1 and TRBJ1-1, with a weak D call TRBD1 (6 bases). Trimming removed 7 bases from V and 1 base from J, with 13 bases in between. Germline V lookup: CDR1 SQVTM, CDR2 ANQGSEA. The CDR3 is 13 residues long. CDR3: CSGTQGGNTEAFF. Here the CDR3 DNA reads TGCAGCGGGACACAGGGTGGGAACACTGAAGCTTTCTTT.

The rearrangement uses TRBV18 and TRBJ2-5; D uncertain. The V end was cut by 3 bases, the J end by 2 bases, with 13 bases between. Germline CDR1 reads KGHSH; CDR2 reads LQKENI. The CDR3 has 15 residues. This CDR3 reads CASSPLLATQETQYF. Here the CDR3 DNA reads TGTGCCAGCTCACCCCTTTTGGCGACTCAAGAGACCCAGTACTTC.

V and J are TRBV7-9 and TRBJ1-6; possible D gene TRBD1, 5 bases. CDR1 and CDR2 (germline): SEHNR, FQNEAQ (reference sequence). The CDR3 runs to 19 residues. V was shortened by 4 bases and J by 10 bases, with 29 bases between the two germline ends. This CDR3 reads CASSSLRPAGTGMSSPLHF. CDR3 nucleotides: TGTGCCAGCAGCTCATTACGGCCCGCGGGGACCGGGATGTCCTCACCCCTCCACTTT.

V gene TRBV18 combines with J gene TRBJ1-1; weak D call: TRBD1 (5 bases). CDR3 length: 14 residues. Trimming cost V 4 bases and J 3 bases, with 12 bases left between them. Germline assignment: CDR1 KGHSH and CDR2 LQKENI. The CDR3 DNA reads TGTGCCAGCTCACTCGACCTCAGGGACACTGAAGCTTTCTTT. This translates into CASSLDLRDTEAFF.

The chain combines TRBV4-1 with TRBJ1-4; D may be TRBD1 (6 bases). Germline lookup yields CDR1 MGHRA and CDR2 YSYEKL. V gave up 6 bases and J gave up 4 bases, with 9 bases separating them. CDR3 length: 13 amino acids. In DNA, the CDR3 is TGCGCCAGCAGGGACAGAGGTAATGAAAAACTGTTTTTT. This translates into CASRDRGNEKLFF.

The V and J genes are TRBV6-6 and TRBJ1-6, with D uncertain. The CDR3 runs to 13 residues. With 2 bases removed from V and 8 bases from J, the gap between germline ends came to 7 bases. The germline V gene encodes CDR1 MNHNY and CDR2 SVGAGI (reference sequence). The CDR3 spells CASSYRRDSPLHF. The CDR3 nucleotides are TGTGCCAGCAGTTACAGGCGGGATTCACCCCTCCACTTT.

The V call is TRBV6-1, the J call TRBJ1-5; unclear D gene. Trimming stripped 2 bases from V and 4 bases from J, with 6 bases between. Germline CDR1 is MNHNS and CDR2 is SASEGT. CDR3 size: 13 residues. The CDR3 is CASSENNNQPQHF. The CDR3 coding sequence is TGTGCCAGCAGTGAAAATAATAATCAGCCCCAGCATTTT.

This clone was detected only once. This chain connects TRBV5-1 to TRBJ2-3, with 12 bases aligning to TRBD2. Germline CDR1 and CDR2: SGHRS and YFSETQ. The CDR3 runs to 18 residues. V was pared by 5 bases and J by 6 bases, with 16 bases of the junction left unmatched. CDR3 bases: TGCGCCAGCAGTTTCTCCGTCGGACTAGCGGGGAGGTTGGATACGCAGTATTTT. This encodes CASSFSVGLAGRLDTQYF.

The chain recombines TRBV15 with TRBJ1-2, with D maybe TRBD1 (5 bases). Trimming pared 1 base from V and 5 bases from J, leaving 20 bases between. The CDR3 spans 17 residues. Germline V lookup: CDR1 LNHNV, CDR2 YYDKDF (reference sequence). CDR3 sequence (DNA): TGTGCCACCAGCAGAGGATTTTTTAACAGGTCTCCTTATGGCTACACCTTC. The encoded protein is CATSRGFFNRSPYGYTF.

The chain combines TRBV5-1 with TRBJ2-1, with 12 bases aligning to TRBD2. V lost 2 bases and J lost 7; bases outside the gene matches: 4. Germline V gene data show CDR1 as SGHRS and CDR2 as YFSETQ. The CDR3 is 15 amino acids. The CDR3 sequence is CASSLRTSGANEQFF. The CDR3 DNA sequence: TGCGCCAGCAGCTTAAGGACTAGCGGGGCTAATGAGCAGTTCTTC.

The chain is built from TRBV5-1 and TRBJ2-5; the D gene is possibly TRBD2 (5 bases). The CDR3 is 15 amino acids. Trimming shortened V by 4 bases and J by 4 bases, and 17 bases separated the two germline ends. Germline values: CDR1 SGHRS, CDR2 YFSETQ. CDR3 sequence: CASSAGWELAETQYF. CDR3 in DNA: TGCGCCAGCAGCGCCGGTTGGGAGCTCGCAGAGACCCAGTACTTC.